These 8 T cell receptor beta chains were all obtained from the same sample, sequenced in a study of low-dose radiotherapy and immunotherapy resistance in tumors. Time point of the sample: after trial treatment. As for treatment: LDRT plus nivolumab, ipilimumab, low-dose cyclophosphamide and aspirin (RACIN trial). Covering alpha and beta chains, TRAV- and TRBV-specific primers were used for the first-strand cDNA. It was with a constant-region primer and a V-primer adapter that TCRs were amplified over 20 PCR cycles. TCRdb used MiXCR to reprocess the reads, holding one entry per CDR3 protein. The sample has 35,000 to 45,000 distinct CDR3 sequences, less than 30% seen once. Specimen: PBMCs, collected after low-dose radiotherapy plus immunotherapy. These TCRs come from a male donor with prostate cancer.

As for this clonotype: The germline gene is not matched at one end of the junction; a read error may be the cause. CDR3 sequence reads: CTSSPGGTSWTYEQYF. The CDR3 region has the DNA TGCACCAGCAGCCCAGGAGGGACTAGCTGGACCTACGAGCAGTACTTC. The chain is built from TRBV5-1 and TRBJ2-7, with 9 bases fitting TRBD2. Germline lookup yields CDR1 SGHRS and CDR2 YFSETQ. The CDR3 spans 16 residues.

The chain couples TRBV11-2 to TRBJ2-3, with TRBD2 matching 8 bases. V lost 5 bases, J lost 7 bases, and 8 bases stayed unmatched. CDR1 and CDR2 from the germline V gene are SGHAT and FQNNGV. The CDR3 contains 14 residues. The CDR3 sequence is CASSPAGGAYTQYF. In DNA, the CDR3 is TGTGCCAGCAGCCCCGCCGGGGGGGCCTATACGCAGTATTTT.

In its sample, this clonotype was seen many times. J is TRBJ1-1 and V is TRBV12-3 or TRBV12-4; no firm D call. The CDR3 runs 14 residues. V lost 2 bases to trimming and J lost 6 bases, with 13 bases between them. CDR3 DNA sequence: TGTGCCAGCAGTTTATTTGGGGTTCTGTCTGAAGCTTTCTTT. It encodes CASSLFGVLSEAFF.

Here the CDR3 DNA reads TGTGCCAGCAGCCCCAGGGTTGCGGGGAACACTGAAGCTTTCTTT. Translation: CASSPRVAGNTEAFF. This chain connects TRBV12-3 or TRBV12-4 to TRBJ1-1; D is possibly TRBD1 (5 bases). The CDR3 runs 15 residues. The V gene lost 6 bases and the J gene lost 1 base, with 15 bases spanning the gap.

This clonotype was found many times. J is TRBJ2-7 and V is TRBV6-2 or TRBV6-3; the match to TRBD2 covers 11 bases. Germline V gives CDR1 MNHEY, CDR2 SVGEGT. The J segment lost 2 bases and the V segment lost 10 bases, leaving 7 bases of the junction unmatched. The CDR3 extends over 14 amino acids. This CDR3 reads CATLLAGVPYEQYF. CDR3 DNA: TGTGCCACCTTACTAGCGGGAGTTCCCTACGAGCAGTACTTC.

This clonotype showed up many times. CDR3 region: CASSAQAGGYYNEQFF. CDR3 bases: TGTGCCAGCAGCGCCCAAGCGGGAGGATATTACAATGAGCAGTTCTTC. The chain has TRBV7-2 and TRBJ2-1; 9 bases line up with TRBD2. The germline V gene has CDR1 SGHTA and CDR2 FQGNSA. Trimming took 5 bases from V and 4 from J; bases not matched to a gene: 9. This CDR3 comprises 16 residues. Filled out from reference TRBV7-2 and TRBJ2-1, the complete variable domain reads GAGVSQSPSNKVTEKGKDVELRCDPISGHTALYWYRQSLGQGLEFLIYFQGNSAPDKSGLPSDRFSAERTGGSVSTLTIQRTQQEDSAVYLCASSAQAGGYYNEQFFGPGTRLTVL.

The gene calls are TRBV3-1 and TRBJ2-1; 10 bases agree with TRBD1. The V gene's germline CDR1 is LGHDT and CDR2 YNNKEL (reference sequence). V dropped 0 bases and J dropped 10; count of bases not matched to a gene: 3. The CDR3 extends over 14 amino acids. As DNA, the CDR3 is TGTGCCAGCAGCCAAGACTCGACAGGGGGCGAGCAGTTCTTC. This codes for CASSQDSTGGEQFF.

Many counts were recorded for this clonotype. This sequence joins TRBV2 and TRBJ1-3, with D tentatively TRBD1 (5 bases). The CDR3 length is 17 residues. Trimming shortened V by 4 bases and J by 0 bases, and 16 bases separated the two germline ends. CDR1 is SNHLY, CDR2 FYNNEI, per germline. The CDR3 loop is CASSARGLLSSGNTIYF. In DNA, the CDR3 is TGTGCCAGCAGTGCCCGGGGACTGCTAAGCTCTGGAAACACCATATATTTT.